The 11 T cell receptor beta chains presented below share a single source sample, sequenced in a study of identical twins. Each CDR3 protein gets one entry after TCRdb re-called the 5' RACE reads with MiXCR. This table holds about 240,000 distinct CDR3 sequences, about 13% found once. The same sample was also used in a study of yellow fever vaccine responses in identical twins.

Sequenced input: memory (CD45RO+) T cells sorted from blood. These receptors all come from a woman aged 18-29 years in good health.

This clonotype has just a few counts. The chain joins TRBV30 to TRBJ2-5, with 9 bases aligning to TRBD2. This CDR3 has 14 amino acids. The V and J ends lost 3 bases and 7 bases, in that order; junction bases with no gene match: 9. Per germline, CDR1 GTSNPN and CDR2 SVGIG (reference sequence). The CDR3 coding sequence is TGTGCCTGGAGACAGACTAGCGGTATCGGGACCCAGTACTTC. Encoded protein: CAWRQTSGIGTQYF.

V and J are TRBV7-9 and TRBJ1-2; a possible D gene is TRBD1 (5 bases). The CDR3 consists of 13 residues. Germline V gene lookup returns CDR1 SEHNR and CDR2 FQNEAQ (reference sequence). V dropped 7 bases and J dropped 7 bases, with 16 bases sitting between them. CDR3 amino acids: CASTDWLGLGYTF. In DNA, the CDR3 is TGTGCCAGCACCGACTGGCTGGGACTTGGCTACACCTTC.

This clonotype turned up a few times. The V call is TRBV10-3, the J call TRBJ1-5; no firm D call. The CDR3 consists of 14 residues. Looked up from germline, CDR1 is ENHRY and CDR2 is SYGVKD. Trimming shortened V by 7 bases and J by 2 bases, and 12 bases separated the two germline ends. The DNA of the CDR3 is TGTGCCATCAAGGGCCCTGGGGGCAATCAGCCCCAGCATTTT. Translated, it gives CAIKGPGGNQPQHF.

The table lists this clonotype with a few counts. This sequence joins TRBV12-5 and TRBJ2-1; D is unresolved. The V end lost 4 bases, the J end lost 1 base, and 5 bases lay between the germline ends. This CDR3 has 13 residues. Germline V gene lookup returns CDR1 LGHNT and CDR2 FRNRAP. Here the CDR3 reads CASGSKSYNEQFF. In DNA, the CDR3 is TGTGCTAGTGGTTCGAAGTCCTACAATGAGCAGTTCTTC. The complete variable domain, with remaining parts taken from reference TRBV12-5 and TRBJ2-1, reads DARVTQTPRHKVTEMGQEVTMRCQPILGHNTVFWYRQTMMQGLELLAYFRNRAPLDDSGMPKDRFSAEMPDATLATLKIQPSEPRDSAVYFCASGSKSYNEQFFGPGTRLTVL.

In this sample, this clonotype turned up many times. The J gene is TRBJ2-7, the V gene TRBV6-1; 10 nucleotides agree with TRBD1. The CDR3 has 15 amino acids. V was pared by 2 bases and J by 5 bases, with 6 bases of the junction left unmatched. Germline assignment: CDR1 MNHNS and CDR2 SASEGT. Written as DNA, the CDR3 is TGTGCCAGCAGTGAACATGGGACAGGGGCCAACGAGCAGTACTTC. Translation: CASSEHGTGANEQYF.

This clonotype was seen more than once but under ten times. CDR3 coding DNA: TGTGCCAGCAGCGTGGACAGGGCACCCTACGAGCAGTACTTC. Translation: CASSVDRAPYEQYF. The chain carries TRBV5-6 and TRBJ2-7; 8 bases match TRBD1. Germline V gene data show CDR1 as SGHDT and CDR2 as YYEEEE. The CDR3 sequence is 14 residues long. V lost 4 bases to trimming and J lost 2 bases; unmatched junction nucleotides: 5.

This clonotype was picked up many times. The rearrangement links TRBV7-2 to TRBJ2-3; D is undetermined. This CDR3 has 14 residues. The germline V gene has CDR1 SGHTA and CDR2 FQGNSA. V lost 1 base and J lost 4, with 9 bases in between. DNA for the CDR3: TGTGCCAGCAGCTTAGTCGGGTACCCAGATACGCAGTATTTT. Translation: CASSLVGYPDTQYF.

V gene TRBV28 combines with J gene TRBJ2-5, with no clear D. This CDR3 is 15 amino acids long. Germline V gives CDR1 MDHEN, CDR2 SYDVKM. Between the trimmed V and J ends, which lost 4 bases and 1 base, there was a span of 13 bases. In nucleotides, the CDR3 is TGTGCCAGCAGTTCAATGCTCGACTCCCAAGAGACCCAGTACTTC. Protein sequence: CASSSMLDSQETQYF.

The J gene is TRBJ2-1, the V gene TRBV3-1, with unresolved D. V gave up 0 bases and J gave up 9 bases, with 3 bases separating them. Germline CDR1 LGHDT, CDR2 YNNKEL (reference sequence). The CDR3 sequence is 11 residues long. CDR3 in amino acids: CASSQDTEQFF. The CDR3 bases are TGTGCCAGCAGCCAAGATACTGAGCAGTTCTTC.

This clonotype appeared a few times. This CDR3 reads CASRDRSNTGELFF. The CDR3 DNA reads TGTGCCAGCAGGGACCGCTCGAACACCGGGGAGCTGTTTTTT. This sequence joins TRBV28 and TRBJ2-2; D gene ambiguous. Germline CDR1 MDHEN, CDR2 SYDVKM. With 6 bases removed from V and 0 bases from J, the gap between germline ends came to 8 bases. CDR3 length: 14 amino acids.

In its sample, this clonotype was seen a few times. V gene TRBV7-2 combines with J gene TRBJ2-1; D tentatively fits TRBD1 or TRBD2 (5 bases each). The germline gives CDR1 SGHTA, CDR2 FQGNSA. V lost 5 bases, J lost 8 bases, and 13 bases lay in between. This CDR3 region has 13 residues. CDR3 residues: CASSPRGGYEQFF. The CDR3 coding sequence is TGTGCCAGCAGCCCCCGGGGCGGGTATGAGCAGTTCTTC.